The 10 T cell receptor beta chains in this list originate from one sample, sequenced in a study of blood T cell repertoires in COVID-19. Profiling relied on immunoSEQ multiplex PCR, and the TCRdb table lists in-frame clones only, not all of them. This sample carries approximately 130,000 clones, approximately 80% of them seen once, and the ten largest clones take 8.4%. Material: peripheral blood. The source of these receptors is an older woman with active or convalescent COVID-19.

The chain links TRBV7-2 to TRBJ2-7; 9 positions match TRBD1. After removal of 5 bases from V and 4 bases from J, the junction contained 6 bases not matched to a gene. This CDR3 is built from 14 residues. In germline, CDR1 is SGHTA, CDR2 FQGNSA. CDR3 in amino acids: CASSPGQGRYEQYF. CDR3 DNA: TGTGCCAGCAGCCCGGGACAGGGAAGGTACGAGCAGTACTTC. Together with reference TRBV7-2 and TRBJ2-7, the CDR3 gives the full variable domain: GAGVSQSPSNKVTEKGKDVELRCDPISGHTALYWYRQSLGQGLEFLIYFQGNSAPDKSGLPSDRFSAERTGGSVSTLTIQRTQQEDSAVYLCASSPGQGRYEQYFGPGTRLTVT.

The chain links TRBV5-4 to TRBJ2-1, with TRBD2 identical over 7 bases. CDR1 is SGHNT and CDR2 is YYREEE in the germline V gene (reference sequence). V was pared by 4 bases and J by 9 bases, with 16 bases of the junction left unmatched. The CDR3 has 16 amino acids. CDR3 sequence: CASSPGSSGLPREQFF. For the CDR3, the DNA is TGTGCCAGCAGCCCGGGATCTAGCGGTCTTCCTCGTGAGCAGTTCTTC.

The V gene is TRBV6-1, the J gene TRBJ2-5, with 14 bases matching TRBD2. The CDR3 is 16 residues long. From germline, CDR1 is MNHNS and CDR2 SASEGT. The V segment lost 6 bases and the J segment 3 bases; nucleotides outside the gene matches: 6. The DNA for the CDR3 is TGTGCCAGCAGCGAACGACTAGCGGGGGGGAAAGAGACCCAGTACTTC. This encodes CASSERLAGGKETQYF.

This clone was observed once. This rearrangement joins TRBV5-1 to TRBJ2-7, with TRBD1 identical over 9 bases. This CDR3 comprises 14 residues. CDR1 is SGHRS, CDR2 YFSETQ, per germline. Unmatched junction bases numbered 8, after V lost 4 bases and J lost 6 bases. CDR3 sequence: CASSPGGTGSEQYF. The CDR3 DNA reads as TGCGCCAGCAGCCCCGGCGGGACAGGGTCCGAGCAGTACTTC.

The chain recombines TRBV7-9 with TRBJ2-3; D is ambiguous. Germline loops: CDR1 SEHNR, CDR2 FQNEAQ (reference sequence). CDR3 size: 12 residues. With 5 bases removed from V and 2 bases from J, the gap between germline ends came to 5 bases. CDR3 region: CASSTDTDTQYF. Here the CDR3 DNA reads TGTGCCAGCAGCACAGACACAGATACGCAGTATTTT.

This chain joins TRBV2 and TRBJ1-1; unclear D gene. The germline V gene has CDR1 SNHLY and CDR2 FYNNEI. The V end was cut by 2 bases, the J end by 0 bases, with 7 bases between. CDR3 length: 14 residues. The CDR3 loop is CASSEQFLNTEAFF. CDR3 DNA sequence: TGTGCCAGCAGTGAACAGTTCTTGAACACTGAAGCTTTCTTT. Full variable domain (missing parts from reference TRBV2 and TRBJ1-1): EPEVTQTPSHQVTQMGQEVILRCVPISNHLYFYWYRQILGQKVEFLVSFYNNEISEKSEIFDDQFSVERPDGSNFTLKIRSTKLEDSAMYFCASSEQFLNTEAFFGQGTRLTVV.

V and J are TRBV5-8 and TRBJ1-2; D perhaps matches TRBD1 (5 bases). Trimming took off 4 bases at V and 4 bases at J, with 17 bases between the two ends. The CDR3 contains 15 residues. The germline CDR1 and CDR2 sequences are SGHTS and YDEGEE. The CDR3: CASSRGRAVGYGYTF. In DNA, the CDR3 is TGTGCCAGCAGCAGGGGCCGGGCGGTGGGCTATGGCTACACCTTC.

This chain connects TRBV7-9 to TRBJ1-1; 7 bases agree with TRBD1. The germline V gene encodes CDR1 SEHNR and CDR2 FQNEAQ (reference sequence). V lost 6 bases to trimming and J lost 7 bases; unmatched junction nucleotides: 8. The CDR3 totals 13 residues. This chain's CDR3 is CASSYGGDSEAFF. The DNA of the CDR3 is TGTGCCAGCAGTTACGGTGGGGACAGTGAAGCTTTCTTT.

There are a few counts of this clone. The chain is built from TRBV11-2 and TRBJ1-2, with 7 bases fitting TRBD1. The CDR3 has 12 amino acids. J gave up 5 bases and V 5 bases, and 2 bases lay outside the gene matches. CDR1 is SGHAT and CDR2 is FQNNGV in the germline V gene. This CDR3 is CASSPGQYGYTF. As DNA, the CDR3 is TGTGCCAGCAGCCCGGGACAGTATGGCTACACCTTC.

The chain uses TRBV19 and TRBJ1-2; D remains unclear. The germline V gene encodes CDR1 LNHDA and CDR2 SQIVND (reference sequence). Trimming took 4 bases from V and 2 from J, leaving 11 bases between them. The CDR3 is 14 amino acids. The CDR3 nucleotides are TGTGCCAGTAGTAGGTTGGAGGGAAACTATGGCTACACCTTC. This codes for CASSRLEGNYGYTF. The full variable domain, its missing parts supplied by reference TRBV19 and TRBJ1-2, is DGGITQSPKYLFRKEGQNVTLSCEQNLNHDAMYWYRQDPGQGLRLIYYSQIVNDFQKGDIAEGYSVSREKKESFPLTVTSAQKNPTAFYLCASSRLEGNYGYTFGSGTRLTVV.